This T cell receptor (beta chain) was found in a study of blood T cell repertoires in COVID-19. Looking at the study overall: T cells, B-cell-depleted T cells, or PBMCs supplied cDNA or gDNA.

How the authors handled the data: Amplification from reference gene primers served as the basis for estimated nucleated cell counts. Clones were sequenced by immunoSEQ multiplex PCR, and TCRdb holds only the in-frame ones, with some missing. Clone size and the V and J calls come from that table; the DNA yielded D and trimming. The table shows fewer than 250,000 clones, with more than 70% occurring only once. CDR3 size: 15 residues. Trimming took 2 bases from V and 8 from J, leaving 16 bases between them. Germline lookup yields CDR1 SGHRS and CDR2 YFSETQ. The chain carries TRBV5-1 and TRBJ2-2; TRBD1 is a possible D gene (6 bases). The sequenced sample was peripheral blood. This TCR came from a woman aged 40 to 50 who had recovered from COVID-19. The CDR3, as DNA: TGCGCCAGCAGCTTTACGACACCTACAGGGGGGGAGCTGTTTTTT. Protein: CASSFTTPTGGELFF. Complete variable domain (other parts from reference TRBV5-1 and TRBJ2-2): KAGVTQTPRYLIKTRGQQVTLSCSPISGHRSVSWYQQTPGQGLQFLFEYFSETQRNKGNFPGRFSGRQFSNSRSEMNVSTLELGDSALYLCASSFTTPTGGELFFGEGSRLTVL.